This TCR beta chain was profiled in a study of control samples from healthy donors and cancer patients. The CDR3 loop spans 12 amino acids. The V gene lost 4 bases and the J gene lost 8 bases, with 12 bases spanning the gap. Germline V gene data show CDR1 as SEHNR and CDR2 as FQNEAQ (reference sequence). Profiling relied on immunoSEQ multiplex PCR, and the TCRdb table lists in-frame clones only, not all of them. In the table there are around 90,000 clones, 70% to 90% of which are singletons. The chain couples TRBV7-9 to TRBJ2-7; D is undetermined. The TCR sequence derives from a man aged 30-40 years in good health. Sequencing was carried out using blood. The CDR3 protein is CASSSLIGQQYF. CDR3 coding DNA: TGTGCCAGCAGCTCCCTGATTGGCCAGCAGTACTTC.